This T cell receptor (beta chain) stems from a study of shared clonotypes between healthy human individuals. How the authors handled the data: Because ImmunoSEQ provided only junction sequences with no quality scores, the filtering differed. Using immunoSEQ multiplex PCR, the repertoire was profiled, and TCRdb retains in-frame clones only, with some absent. V and J calls and clone size are those listed in that table; D and trimming were worked out from the DNA. The data contain roughly 2,000,000 clones, about 93% of them singletons. This clone was detected once. Its antigen is not identified. Only CD45RO-negative cells positively selected for CCR7 counted as naive CD8 cells, so terminally differentiated effector memory CD45RA+ cells were excluded. Findings and caveats of the study: Blood was the sole source, and tissue repertoires probably differ. Represented diversity (both genetic and exposure-history) was limited by the small number of donors.

The sequenced sample consisted of naive CD8+ T cells from PBMCs. The sequence was collected from a man aged 18-30 years in good health. Some clones in this sample may be carry-over from other donors' samples.

The CDR3 region has the DNA TGTGCCAGCAGTGGAACCTTTTACTACCGGCGGGTAGACAATGAGCAGTTCTTC. It encodes CASSGTFYYRRVDNEQFF. The chain combines TRBV25-1 with TRBJ2-1; perhaps TRBD2 as D (5 bases). V dropped 4 bases and J dropped 5 bases, with 24 bases sitting between them. The CDR3 sequence is 18 residues long. The germline V gene has CDR1 MGHDK and CDR2 SYGVNS. Variable domain in full (rest from reference TRBV25-1 and TRBJ2-1): EADIYQTPRYLVIGTGKKITLECSQTMGHDKMYWYQQDPGMELHLIHYSYGVNSTEKGDLSSESTVSRIRTEHFPLTLESARPSHTSQYLCASSGTFYYRRVDNEQFFGPGTRLTVL.